This T cell receptor beta chain comes out of a study of regulatory T cells in long-lasting Graves disease. According to the study, TCR beta libraries were built with iRepertoire HTBI primers and CDR3-region Arm-PCR. TCRdb reanalysed the multiplex PCR reads using MiXCR and keeps one entry per CDR3 protein. Of 310,000 or so distinct CDR3 sequences in the sample, roughly a fifth are singletons; the top ten hold 56%. The germline V and J ends were trimmed by 2 bases and 0 bases, with 13 bases remaining between them. Germline loops: CDR1 SEHNR, CDR2 FQNEAQ (reference sequence). The CDR3 is made up of 17 amino acids. Time point defined: persistent/refractory GD, antithyroid drugs over 5 years with positive TRAb. There was RNA extracted from PBMCs, and the TCR library was made from it. Patients came through an endocrinology department, and that department was in Xi'an, China.

The chain joins TRBV7-9 to TRBJ2-2; no clear D gene. Material: peripheral blood mononuclear cells (PBMCs), obtained when the disease was refractory, from a patient treated with antithyroid drugs. The source is a female donor with Graves disease. The CDR3 sequence: CASSLRDLGPNTGELFF. The CDR3 DNA reads as TGTGCCAGCAGCTTAAGGGATCTCGGACCGAACACCGGGGAGCTGTTTTTT.